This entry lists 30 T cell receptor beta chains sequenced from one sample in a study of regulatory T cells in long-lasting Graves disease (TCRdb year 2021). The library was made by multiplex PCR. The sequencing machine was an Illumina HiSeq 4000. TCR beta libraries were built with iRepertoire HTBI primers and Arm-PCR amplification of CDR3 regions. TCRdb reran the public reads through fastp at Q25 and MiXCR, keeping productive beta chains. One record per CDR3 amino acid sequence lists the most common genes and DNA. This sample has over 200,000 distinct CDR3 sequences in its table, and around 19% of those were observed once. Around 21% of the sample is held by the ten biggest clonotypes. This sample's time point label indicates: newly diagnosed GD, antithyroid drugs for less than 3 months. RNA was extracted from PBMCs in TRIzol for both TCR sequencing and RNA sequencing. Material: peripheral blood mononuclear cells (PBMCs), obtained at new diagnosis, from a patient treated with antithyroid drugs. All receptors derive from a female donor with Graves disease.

In DNA form, the CDR3 reads TGTGCCAGCAGCAGCTCCGGTCTGACTGAAGCTTTCTTT. This sequence encodes CASSSSGLTEAFF. The rearrangement uses TRBV13 and TRBJ1-1; D remains ambiguous. V was cut by 5 bases and J by 5 bases, with 12 bases left in between. Germline CDR1 and CDR2: PRHDT and FYEKMQ (reference sequence). The CDR3 has 13 residues. The full variable domain, rest sourced from reference TRBV13 and TRBJ1-1, is AAGVIQSPRHLIKEKRETATLKCYPIPRHDTVYWYQQGPGQDPQFLISFYEKMQSDKGSIPDRFSAQQFSDYHSELNMSSLELGDSALYFCASSSSGLTEAFFGQGTRLTVV.

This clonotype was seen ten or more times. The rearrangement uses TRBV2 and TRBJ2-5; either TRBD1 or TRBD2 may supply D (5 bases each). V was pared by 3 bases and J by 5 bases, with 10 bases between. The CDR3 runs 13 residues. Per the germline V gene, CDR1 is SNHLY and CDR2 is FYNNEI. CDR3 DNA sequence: TGTGCCAGCAGTGATGGCAGGGAGGAGACCCAGTACTTC. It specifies CASSDGREETQYF.

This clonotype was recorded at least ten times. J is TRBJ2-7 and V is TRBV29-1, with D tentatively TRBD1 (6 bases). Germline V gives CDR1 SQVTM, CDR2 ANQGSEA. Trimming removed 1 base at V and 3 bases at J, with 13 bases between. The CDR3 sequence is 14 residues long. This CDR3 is CSVEVPGEGYEQYF. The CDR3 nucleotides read TGCAGCGTTGAAGTGCCAGGGGAAGGCTACGAGCAGTACTTC.

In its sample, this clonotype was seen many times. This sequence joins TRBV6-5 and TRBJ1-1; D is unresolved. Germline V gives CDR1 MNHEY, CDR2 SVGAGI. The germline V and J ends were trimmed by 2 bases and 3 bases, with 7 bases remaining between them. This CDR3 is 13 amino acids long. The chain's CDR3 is CASSYADYTEAFF. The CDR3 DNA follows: TGTGCCAGCAGTTACGCAGACTACACTGAAGCTTTCTTT.

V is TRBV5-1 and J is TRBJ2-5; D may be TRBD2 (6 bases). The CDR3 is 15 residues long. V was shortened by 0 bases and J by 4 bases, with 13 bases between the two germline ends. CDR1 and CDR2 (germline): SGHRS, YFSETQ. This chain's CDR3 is CASSLAFGSTETQYF. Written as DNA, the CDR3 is TGCGCCAGCAGCTTGGCTTTCGGGAGTACAGAGACCCAGTACTTC. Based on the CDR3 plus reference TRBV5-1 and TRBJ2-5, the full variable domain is KAGVTQTPRYLIKTRGQQVTLSCSPISGHRSVSWYQQTPGQGLQFLFEYFSETQRNKGNFPGRFSGRQFSNSRSEMNVSTLELGDSALYLCASSLAFGSTETQYFGPGTRLLVL.

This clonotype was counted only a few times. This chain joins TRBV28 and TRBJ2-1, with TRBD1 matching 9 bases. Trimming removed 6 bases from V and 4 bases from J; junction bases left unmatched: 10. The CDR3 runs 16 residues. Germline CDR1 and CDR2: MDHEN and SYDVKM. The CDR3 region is CASSSTGTGWYNEQFF. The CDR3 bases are TGTGCCAGCAGCTCAACCGGGACAGGGTGGTACAATGAGCAGTTCTTC.

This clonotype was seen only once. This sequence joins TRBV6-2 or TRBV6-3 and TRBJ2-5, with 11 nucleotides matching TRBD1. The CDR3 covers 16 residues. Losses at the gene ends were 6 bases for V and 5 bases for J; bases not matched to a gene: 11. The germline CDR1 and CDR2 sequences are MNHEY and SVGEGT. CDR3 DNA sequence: TGTGCCAGCAGCCCCGCCGGACAGGGGGCAGGGGAGACCCAGTACTTC. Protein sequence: CASSPAGQGAGETQYF.

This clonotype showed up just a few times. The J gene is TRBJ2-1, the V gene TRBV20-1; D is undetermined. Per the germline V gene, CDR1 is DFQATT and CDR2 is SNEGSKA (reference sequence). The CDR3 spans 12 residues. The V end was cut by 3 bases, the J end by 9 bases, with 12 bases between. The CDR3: CSASKLGGEQFF. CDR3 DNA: TGCAGTGCTAGTAAGCTCGGCGGTGAGCAGTTCTTC.

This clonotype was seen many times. CDR3 sequence (DNA): TGTGCCAGCAGCGAGGATCCCGGGACAGGGGGTGGCTACACCTTC. It specifies CASSEDPGTGGGYTF. V usage is TRBV9 and J usage is TRBJ1-2; 11 bases agree with TRBD1. The CDR3 runs 15 residues. Germline trimming cut 3 bases from V and 7 bases from J; bases unmatched to any gene: 8. Germline CDR1 is SGDLS and CDR2 is YYNGEE.

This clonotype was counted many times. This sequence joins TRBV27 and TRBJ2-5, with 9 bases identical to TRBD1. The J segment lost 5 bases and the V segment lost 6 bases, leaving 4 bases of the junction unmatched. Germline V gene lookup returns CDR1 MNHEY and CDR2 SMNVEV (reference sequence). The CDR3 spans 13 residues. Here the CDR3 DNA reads TGTGCCAGCAGCCCCGACAGGGGGGAGACCCAGTACTTC. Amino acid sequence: CASSPDRGETQYF.

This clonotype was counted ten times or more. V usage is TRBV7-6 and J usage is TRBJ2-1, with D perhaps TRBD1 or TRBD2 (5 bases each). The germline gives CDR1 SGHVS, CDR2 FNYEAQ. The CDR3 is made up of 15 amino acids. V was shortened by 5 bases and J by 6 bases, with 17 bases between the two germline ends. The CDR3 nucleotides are TGTGCCAGCAGCCCAGCTGGGGGACGTTCCAATGAGCAGTTCTTC. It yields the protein CASSPAGGRSNEQFF.

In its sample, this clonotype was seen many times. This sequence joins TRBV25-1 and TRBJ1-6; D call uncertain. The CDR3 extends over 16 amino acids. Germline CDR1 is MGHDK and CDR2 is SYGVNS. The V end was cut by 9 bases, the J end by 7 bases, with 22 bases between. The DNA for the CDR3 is TGTGCCAGTCGTCGAAGAGGTGTTGGGATGAATTCACCCCTCCACTTT. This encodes CASRRRGVGMNSPLHF.

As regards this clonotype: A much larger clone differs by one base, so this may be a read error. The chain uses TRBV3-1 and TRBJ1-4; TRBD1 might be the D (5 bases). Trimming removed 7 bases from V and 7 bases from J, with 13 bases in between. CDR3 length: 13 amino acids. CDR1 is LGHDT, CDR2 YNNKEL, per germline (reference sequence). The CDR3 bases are TGTGCCAGCACCCATGCTACAGGTGAAAAACTGTTTTTT. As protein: CASTHATGEKLFF. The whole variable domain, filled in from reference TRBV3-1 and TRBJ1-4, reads DTAVSQTPKYLVTQMGNDKSIKCEQNLGHDTMYWYKQDSKKFLKIMFSYNNKELIINETVPNRFSPKSPDKAHLNLHINSLELGDSAVYFCASTHATGEKLFFGSGTQLSVL.

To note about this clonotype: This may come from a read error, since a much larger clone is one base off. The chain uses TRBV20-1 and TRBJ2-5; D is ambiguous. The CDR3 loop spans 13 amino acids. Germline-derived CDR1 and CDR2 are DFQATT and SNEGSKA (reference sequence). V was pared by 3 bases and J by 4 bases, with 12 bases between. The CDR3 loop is CSASWQHRETQYF. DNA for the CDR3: TGCAGTGCTAGTTGGCAGCACCGAGAGACCCAGTACTTC.

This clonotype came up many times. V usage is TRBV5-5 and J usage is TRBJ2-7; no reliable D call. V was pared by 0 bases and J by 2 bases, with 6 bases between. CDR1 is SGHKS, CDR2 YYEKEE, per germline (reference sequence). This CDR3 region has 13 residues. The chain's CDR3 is CASSLVAAYEQYF. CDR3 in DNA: TGTGCCAGCAGCTTGGTTGCAGCCTACGAGCAGTACTTC.

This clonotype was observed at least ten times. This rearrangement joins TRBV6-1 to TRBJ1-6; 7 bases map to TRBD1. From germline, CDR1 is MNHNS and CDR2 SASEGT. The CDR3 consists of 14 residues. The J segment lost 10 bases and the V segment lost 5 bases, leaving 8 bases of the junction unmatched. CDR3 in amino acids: CASSRQGSDSPLHF. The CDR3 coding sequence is TGTGCCAGCAGTCGACAGGGTTCGGACTCACCCCTCCACTTT.

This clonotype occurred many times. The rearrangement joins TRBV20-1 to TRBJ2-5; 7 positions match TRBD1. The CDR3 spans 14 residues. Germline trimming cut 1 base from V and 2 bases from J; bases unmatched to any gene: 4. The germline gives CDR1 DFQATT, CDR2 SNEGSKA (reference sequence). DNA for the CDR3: TGCAGTGCTAGAGCGACAGGGCTGCAAGAGACCCAGTACTTC. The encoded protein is CSARATGLQETQYF.

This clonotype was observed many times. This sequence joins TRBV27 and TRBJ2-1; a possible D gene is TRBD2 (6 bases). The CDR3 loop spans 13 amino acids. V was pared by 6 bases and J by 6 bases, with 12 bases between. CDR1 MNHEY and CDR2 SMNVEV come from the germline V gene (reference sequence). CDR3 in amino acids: CASSPTRFNEQFF. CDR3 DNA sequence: TGTGCCAGCAGCCCGACTAGGTTCAATGAGCAGTTCTTC.

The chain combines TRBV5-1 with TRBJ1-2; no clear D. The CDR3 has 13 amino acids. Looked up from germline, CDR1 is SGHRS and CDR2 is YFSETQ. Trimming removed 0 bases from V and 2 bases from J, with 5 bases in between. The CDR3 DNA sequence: TGCGCCAGCAGCTTGGGGGGAAACTATGGCTACACCTTC. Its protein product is CASSLGGNYGYTF.

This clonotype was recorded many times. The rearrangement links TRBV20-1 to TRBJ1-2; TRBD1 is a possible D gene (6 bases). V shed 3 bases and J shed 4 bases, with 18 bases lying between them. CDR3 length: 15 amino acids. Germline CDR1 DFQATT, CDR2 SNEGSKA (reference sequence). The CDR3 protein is CSASISRGQFYGYTF. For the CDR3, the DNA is TGCAGTGCTAGTATCAGTCGAGGACAGTTCTATGGCTACACCTTC.

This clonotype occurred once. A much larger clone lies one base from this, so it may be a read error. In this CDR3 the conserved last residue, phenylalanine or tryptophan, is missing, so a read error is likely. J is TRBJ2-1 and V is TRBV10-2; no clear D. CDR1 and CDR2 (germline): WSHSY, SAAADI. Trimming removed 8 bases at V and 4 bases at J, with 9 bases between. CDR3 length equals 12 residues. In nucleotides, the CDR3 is TGCGCCAGCGGCCACGGATACAATGAGCAGTTCTTA. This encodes CASGHGYNEQFL.

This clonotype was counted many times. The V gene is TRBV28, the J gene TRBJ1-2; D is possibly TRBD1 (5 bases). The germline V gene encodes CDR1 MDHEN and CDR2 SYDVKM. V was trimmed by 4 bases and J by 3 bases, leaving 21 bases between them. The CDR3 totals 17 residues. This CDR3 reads CASSSPDSLRYDYGYTF. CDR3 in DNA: TGTGCCAGCAGTTCTCCCGACAGTTTACGGTACGACTATGGCTACACCTTC.

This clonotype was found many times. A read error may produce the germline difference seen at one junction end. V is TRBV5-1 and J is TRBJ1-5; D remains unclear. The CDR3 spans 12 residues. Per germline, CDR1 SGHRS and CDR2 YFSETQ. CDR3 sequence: CASSAANQPQHF. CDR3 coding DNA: TGTGCCAGCAGCGCCGCGAATCAGCCCCAGCATTTT.

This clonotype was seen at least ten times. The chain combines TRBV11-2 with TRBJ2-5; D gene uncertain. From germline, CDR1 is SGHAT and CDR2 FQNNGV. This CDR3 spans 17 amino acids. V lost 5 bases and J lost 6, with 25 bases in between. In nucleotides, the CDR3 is TGTGCCAGCAGCCCGAAGTGGGTCGCAGACCGTGGGAAGACCCAGTACTTC. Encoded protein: CASSPKWVADRGKTQYF.

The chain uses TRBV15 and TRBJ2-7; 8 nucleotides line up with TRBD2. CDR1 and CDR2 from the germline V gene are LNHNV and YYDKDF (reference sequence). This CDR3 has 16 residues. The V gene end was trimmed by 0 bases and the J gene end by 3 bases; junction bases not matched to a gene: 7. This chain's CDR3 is CATSRDLAGGSYEQYF. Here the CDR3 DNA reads TGTGCCACCAGCAGAGATTTGGCGGGAGGCAGCTACGAGCAGTACTTC.

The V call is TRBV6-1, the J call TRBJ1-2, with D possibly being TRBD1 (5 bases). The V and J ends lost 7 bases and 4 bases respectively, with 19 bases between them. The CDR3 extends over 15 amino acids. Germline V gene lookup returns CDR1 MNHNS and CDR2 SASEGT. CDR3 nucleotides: TGTGCCAGCACCGATTACCAGGGCACCCTCTATGGCTACACCTTC. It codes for CASTDYQGTLYGYTF.

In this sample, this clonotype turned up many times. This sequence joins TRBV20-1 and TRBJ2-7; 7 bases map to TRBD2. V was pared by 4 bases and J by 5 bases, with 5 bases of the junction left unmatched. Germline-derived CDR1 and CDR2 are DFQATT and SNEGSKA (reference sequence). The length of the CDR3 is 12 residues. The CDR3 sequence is CSAKSGANEQYF. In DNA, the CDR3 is TGCAGTGCTAAAAGCGGGGCCAACGAGCAGTACTTC.

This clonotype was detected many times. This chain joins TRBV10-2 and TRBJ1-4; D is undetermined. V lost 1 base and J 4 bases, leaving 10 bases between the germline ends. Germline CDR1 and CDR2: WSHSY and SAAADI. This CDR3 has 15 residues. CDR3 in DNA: TGCGCCAGCAGTGAGTTACAGAGCTATAATGAAAAACTGTTTTTT. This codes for CASSELQSYNEKLFF.

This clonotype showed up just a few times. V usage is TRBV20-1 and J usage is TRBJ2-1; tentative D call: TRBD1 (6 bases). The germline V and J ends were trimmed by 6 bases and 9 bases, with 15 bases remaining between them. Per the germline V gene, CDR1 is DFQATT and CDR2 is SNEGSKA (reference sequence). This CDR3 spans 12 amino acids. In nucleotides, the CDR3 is TGCAGTGCCGCAGGGGAACCGCGTGAGCAGTTCTTC. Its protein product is CSAAGEPREQFF.

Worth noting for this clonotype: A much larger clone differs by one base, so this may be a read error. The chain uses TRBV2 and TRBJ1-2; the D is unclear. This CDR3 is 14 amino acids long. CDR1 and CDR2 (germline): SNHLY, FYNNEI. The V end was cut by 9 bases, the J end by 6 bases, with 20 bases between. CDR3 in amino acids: CARQRTQGLDGYTF. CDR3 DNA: TGTGCCAGACAACGCACTCAAGGGCTCGATGGCTACACCTTC.